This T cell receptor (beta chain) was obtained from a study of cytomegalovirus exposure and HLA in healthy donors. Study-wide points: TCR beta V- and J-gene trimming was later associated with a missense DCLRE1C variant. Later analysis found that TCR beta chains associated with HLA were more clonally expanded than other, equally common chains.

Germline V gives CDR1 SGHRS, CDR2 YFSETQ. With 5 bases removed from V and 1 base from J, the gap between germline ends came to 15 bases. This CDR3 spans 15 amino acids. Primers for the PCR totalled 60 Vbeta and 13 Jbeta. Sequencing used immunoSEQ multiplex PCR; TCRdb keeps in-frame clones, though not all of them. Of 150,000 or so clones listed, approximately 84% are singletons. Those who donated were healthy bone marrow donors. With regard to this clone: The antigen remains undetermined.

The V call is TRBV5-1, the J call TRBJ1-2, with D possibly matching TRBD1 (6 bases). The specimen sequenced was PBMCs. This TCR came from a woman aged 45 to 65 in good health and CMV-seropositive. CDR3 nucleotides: TGCGCCAGCAGTGACTTAAGAGGGGGTAACTATGGCTACACCTTC. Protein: CASSDLRGGNYGYTF.